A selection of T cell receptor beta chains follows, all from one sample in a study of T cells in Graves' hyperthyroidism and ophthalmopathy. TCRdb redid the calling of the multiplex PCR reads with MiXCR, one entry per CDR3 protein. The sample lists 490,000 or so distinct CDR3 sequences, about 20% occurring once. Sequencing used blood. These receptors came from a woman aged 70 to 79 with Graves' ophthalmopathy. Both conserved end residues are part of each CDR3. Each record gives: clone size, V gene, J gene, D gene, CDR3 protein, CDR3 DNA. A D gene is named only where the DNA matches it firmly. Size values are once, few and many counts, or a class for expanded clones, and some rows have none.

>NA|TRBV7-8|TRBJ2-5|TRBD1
CASSYNTGVETQYF
TGTGCCAGCAGCTATAACACAGGGGTAGAGACCCAGTACTTC
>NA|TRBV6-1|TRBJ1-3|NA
CASSEAPGNTIYF
TGTGCCAGCAGTGAAGCACCAGGAAACACCATATATTTT
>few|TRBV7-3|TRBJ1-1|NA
CASRADPWATEAFF
TGTGCCAGCCGGGCAGACCCCTGGGCCACTGAAGCTTTCTTT
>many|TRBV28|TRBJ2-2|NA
CASSLWSAANTGELFF
TGTGCCAGCAGTTTATGGTCGGCGGCCAACACCGGGGAGCTGTTTTTT
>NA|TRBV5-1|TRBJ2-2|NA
CASSSLTGLNTGELFF
TGCGCCAGCAGCTCGCTGACAGGTCTGAACACCGGGGAGCTGTTTTTT
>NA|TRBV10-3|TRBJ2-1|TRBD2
CAISDATSVNEQFF
TGTGCCATCAGTGACGCGACTAGCGTCAATGAGCAGTTCTTC
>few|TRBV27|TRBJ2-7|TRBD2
CASSRSGRASYEQYF
TGTGCCAGCAGCCGCAGCGGGAGGGCTTCCTACGAGCAGTACTTC
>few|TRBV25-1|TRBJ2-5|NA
CASSELGGGIQETQYF
TGTGCCAGCAGTGAATTGGGGGGCGGGATCCAAGAGACCCAGTACTTC
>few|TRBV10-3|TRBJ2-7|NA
CAIAVGNSPAEQYF
TGTGCCATCGCGGTCGGGAACTCCCCCGCCGAGCAGTACTTC
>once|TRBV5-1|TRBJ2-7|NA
CASSLAQGFYEQYF
TGCGCCAGCAGCTTGGCGCAGGGATTCTACGAGCAGTACTTC
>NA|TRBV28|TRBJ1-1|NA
CATKVFGEAFF
TGTGCCACCAAGGTGTTCGGGGAAGCTTTCTTT